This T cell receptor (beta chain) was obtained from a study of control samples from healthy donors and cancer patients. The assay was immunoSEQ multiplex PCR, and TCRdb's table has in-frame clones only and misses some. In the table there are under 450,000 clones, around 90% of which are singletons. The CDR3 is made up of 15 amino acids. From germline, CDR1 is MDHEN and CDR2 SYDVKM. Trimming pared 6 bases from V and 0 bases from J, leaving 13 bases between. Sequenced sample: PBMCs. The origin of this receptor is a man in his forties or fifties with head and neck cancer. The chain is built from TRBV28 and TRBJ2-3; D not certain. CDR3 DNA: TGTGCCAGCAGCTACTACAGAACTAGCACAGATACGCAGTATTTT. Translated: CASSYYRTSTDTQYF.